These T cell receptor beta chains were read from a single sample in a study of blood T cell repertoires in COVID-19. This table comes from immunoSEQ multiplex PCR, and its TCRdb copy is limited to in-frame clones, with some not included. The table includes roughly 250,000 clones, 79% detected once. Sequenced material: peripheral blood. These receptors were taken from a woman aged 35 to 49 with active or convalescent COVID-19. Each CDR3 is given with its conserved first and last residue. D genes are given only for firm matches. Size values are once, few and many counts, or a class for expanded clones, and some rows have none.

>-|TRBV19|-|TRBJ1-2
TGTGCCAGTAGTATATGGGGCGACTATGGCTACACCTTC
CASSIWGDYGYTF
>-|TRBV27|-|TRBJ2-7
TGTGCCAGCAGGAGCTGGGGGCGGATCGACGAGCAGTACTTC
CASRSWGRIDEQYF
>-|TRBV28|-|TRBJ1-2
TGTGCCAGCAGCGCCGGTACATGGAGTAACTATGGCTACACCTTC
CASSAGTWSNYGYTF
>once|TRBV15|-|TRBJ1-2
TGTGCCACCAGCAGAGATTACAGGATGGTTGGCTACACCTTC
CATSRDYRMVGYTF
>-|TRBV6-6|TRBD2|TRBJ2-3
TGTGCCAGCAGTCTAGCGGCCAGCACAGATACGCAGTATTTT
CASSLAASTDTQYF
>few|TRBV5-1|-|TRBJ1-5
TGCGCCAGCGGGAGAGGGAGCGAGACTTATAGCAATCAGCCCCAGCATTTT
CASGRGSETYSNQPQHF
>-|TRBV2|TRBD2|TRBJ2-3
TGTGCCAGCAGTGAGAGAGCGGGGCGCACAGATACGCAGTATTTT
CASSERAGRTDTQYF
>-|TRBV28|-|TRBJ2-2
TGTGCCAGCAGTCCACGGACAGACACCGGGGAGCTGTTTTTT
CASSPRTDTGELFF
>-|TRBV4-1|TRBD1|TRBJ2-7
TGCGCCAGCAGAGCAGCCGGGACAGATCACTACGAGCAGTACTTC
CASRAAGTDHYEQYF
>-|TRBV6-5|-|TRBJ1-4
TGTGCCAGCGTAGCCACCGTTACTAATGAAAAACTGTTTTTT
CASVATVTNEKLFF
>-|TRBV10-2|-|TRBJ2-5
TGCGCCAGCAGTGAGCCTGACCAGGCGGGGACCCAGTACTTC
CASSEPDQAGTQYF
>-|TRBV24-1|-|TRBJ2-3
TGTGCCACCAGTGACTTTGATACGCAGTATTTT
CATSDFDTQYF
>few|TRBV25-1|-|TRBJ1-6
TGTGCCAGCAGTGCGGAGATAAATTCACCCCTCCACTTT
CASSAEINSPLHF
>-|TRBV5-1|-|TRBJ2-3
TGCGCCAGCAGCTTCCTGAGGGATACGCAGTATTTT
CASSFLRDTQYF
>-|TRBV12-3/TRBV12-4|-|TRBJ2-2
TGTGCCAGCAGTCCTATCGACACCGGGGAGCTGTTTTTT
CASSPIDTGELFF
>few|TRBV7-7|TRBD1|TRBJ2-2
TGTGCCAGCAGCCCCACCTGGACAGGGGGCATTACCGGGGAGCTGTTTTTT
CASSPTWTGGITGELFF
>-|TRBV7-3|TRBD1|TRBJ2-3
TGTGCCAGCCAACAGGGGAGCACAGATACGCAGTATTTT
CASQQGSTDTQYF
>few|TRBV7-9|TRBD1|TRBJ1-2
TGTGCCAGCAGCGATGACAGGGAAGAGGGCTACACCTTC
CASSDDREEGYTF
>-|TRBV7-3|TRBD2|TRBJ2-1
TGTGCCAGCAGCCAGACGGGGGGGCCTAATGGCGAGCAGTTCTTC
CASSQTGGPNGEQFF
>-|TRBV5-1|TRBD2|TRBJ2-5
TGCGCCAGCAGCCCGGGACTAGCGGGGGGGCAGGAGACCCAGTACTTC
CASSPGLAGGQETQYF
>few|TRBV9|TRBD1|TRBJ2-1
TGTGCCAGCAGCGTAGGGACAGGGGGCAGGAATGAGCAGTTCTTC
CASSVGTGGRNEQFF
>-|TRBV5-1|TRBD1|TRBJ1-5
TGCGCCAGCAGCTGGGACAGGAATCAGCCCCAGCATTTT
CASSWDRNQPQHF
>-|TRBV2|-|TRBJ1-6
TGTGCCAGCTGCAGTGAGGTGAATTCACCCCTCCACTTT
CASCSEVNSPLHF